These T cell receptor beta chains were read from a single sample in a study of T cells in Graves' hyperthyroidism and ophthalmopathy. TCRdb re-called the multiplex PCR reads through MiXCR, storing one row per CDR3 protein. The sample contains about 600,000 distinct CDR3 sequences, 16% of which appear only once. What was sequenced was blood. These receptors all stem from a woman between 40 and 55 years old with Graves' ophthalmopathy. Each CDR3 is given with its conserved first and last residue. Fields, in order: V gene, J gene, clone size, D gene, CDR3 DNA, CDR3 protein. D genes are given only for firm matches. A clone size is listed for some rows: how often the clone was seen (once, few, many), or a class if it is expanded.

v_call: TRBV19; j_call: TRBJ2-1; clone_size: few; d_call: -; cdr3_nt: TGTGCCAGTAGTATTCGACTCCATGCCAGCTCCTACAATGAGCAGTTCTTC; cdr3_aa: CASSIRLHASSYNEQFF
v_call: TRBV7-4; j_call: TRBJ2-1; clone_size: many; d_call: -; cdr3_nt: TGTGCCAGCAGCTTAGTGCGGCAGGTAATCTACAATGAGCAGTTCTTC; cdr3_aa: CASSLVRQVIYNEQFF
v_call: TRBV19; j_call: TRBJ2-2; clone_size: few; d_call: -; cdr3_nt: TGTGCCAGCCGGGACATCAACACCGGGGAGCTGTTTTTT; cdr3_aa: CASRDINTGELFF
v_call: TRBV3-1; j_call: TRBJ2-3; clone_size: many; d_call: TRBD2; cdr3_nt: TGTGCCAGCAGCCAAGATTCTAGCGGGGGGGCCCATACGCAGTATTTT; cdr3_aa: CASSQDSSGGAHTQYF
v_call: TRBV10-3; j_call: TRBJ2-3; clone_size: -; d_call: -; cdr3_nt: TGTGCCATCAGTGAGCAGGGATATAGCACAGATACGCAGTATTTT; cdr3_aa: CAISEQGYSTDTQYF
v_call: TRBV10-3; j_call: TRBJ2-2; clone_size: few; d_call: -; cdr3_nt: TGTGCCATCCGCCCTACGGTGGGCGGGGAGCTGTTTTTT; cdr3_aa: CAIRPTVGGELFF
v_call: TRBV3-1; j_call: TRBJ1-1; clone_size: many; d_call: TRBD1; cdr3_nt: TGTGCCAGCGCAAGGACAGGGGGCATTAAGACTGAAGCTTTCTTT; cdr3_aa: CASARTGGIKTEAFF
v_call: TRBV5-1; j_call: TRBJ1-2; clone_size: -; d_call: -; cdr3_nt: TGCGCCAGCAGCCAGGACCGAGCTAACTATGGCTACACCTTC; cdr3_aa: CASSQDRANYGYTF
v_call: TRBV7-8; j_call: TRBJ2-3; clone_size: many; d_call: -; cdr3_nt: TGTGCCAGCAGCGTAGGGGGTCCGTACACAGATACGCAGTATTTT; cdr3_aa: CASSVGGPYTDTQYF
v_call: TRBV28; j_call: TRBJ2-3; clone_size: many; d_call: -; cdr3_nt: TGTGCCAGCTACCCCAGCGGATTCACAGATACGCAGTATTTT; cdr3_aa: CASYPSGFTDTQYF
v_call: TRBV29-1; j_call: TRBJ2-1; clone_size: few; d_call: TRBD2; cdr3_nt: TGCAGCGTTGAACGAAAAAAACTAGCGGGAGAGGCCTTTGTCGGTAATGAGCAGTTCTTC; cdr3_aa: CSVERKKLAGEAFVGNEQFF
v_call: TRBV5-1; j_call: TRBJ2-3; clone_size: many; d_call: TRBD1; cdr3_nt: TGCGCCACCCGGACAGGGCGCACAGATACGCAGTATTTT; cdr3_aa: CATRTGRTDTQYF
v_call: TRBV20-1; j_call: TRBJ2-7; clone_size: many; d_call: -; cdr3_nt: TGCAGTGCTAAGGGTCGGGAGTTCTACGAGCAGTACTTC; cdr3_aa: CSAKGREFYEQYF
v_call: TRBV19; j_call: TRBJ1-1; clone_size: -; d_call: -; cdr3_nt: TGTGCCAGTAGTAGACAGGCCAGCATGAACACTGAAGCTTTCTTT; cdr3_aa: CASSRQASMNTEAFF
v_call: TRBV19; j_call: TRBJ2-1; clone_size: many; d_call: TRBD2; cdr3_nt: TGTGCCAGTAGGACTAGCGGGGCCCATATGAACAATGAGCAGTTCTTC; cdr3_aa: CASRTSGAHMNNEQFF
v_call: TRBV28; j_call: TRBJ2-3; clone_size: many; d_call: TRBD1; cdr3_nt: TGTGCCAGCAATGACAGGGGGCTCACAGATACGCAGTATTTT; cdr3_aa: CASNDRGLTDTQYF
v_call: TRBV6-6; j_call: TRBJ1-3; clone_size: -; d_call: -; cdr3_nt: TGTGCCAGCAGTTACTCGGGGGTGGACGGAAACACCATATATTTT; cdr3_aa: CASSYSGVDGNTIYF
v_call: TRBV7-8; j_call: TRBJ2-5; clone_size: many; d_call: -; cdr3_nt: TGTGCCAGCAGCTTAGTGTTTCGGACAACGCCTGGGGAGACCCAGTACTTC; cdr3_aa: CASSLVFRTTPGETQYF
v_call: TRBV29-1; j_call: TRBJ2-3; clone_size: many; d_call: TRBD1; cdr3_nt: TGCAGCGTTCAGGGGGCTGATACGCAGTATTTT; cdr3_aa: CSVQGADTQYF
v_call: TRBV2; j_call: TRBJ2-7; clone_size: many; d_call: -; cdr3_nt: TGTGCCAGCAGTGGTATCAGGTCCTACGAGCAGTACTTC; cdr3_aa: CASSGIRSYEQYF
v_call: TRBV7-7; j_call: TRBJ2-7; clone_size: few; d_call: -; cdr3_nt: TGTGCTAGCAGCTTAAGGTGGGGCCCCTCCTACGAGCAGTACTTC; cdr3_aa: CASSLRWGPSYEQYF
v_call: TRBV10-1; j_call: TRBJ1-6; clone_size: -; d_call: -; cdr3_nt: TGCGCCAGCAGTTGCAGGGTCCTCGACCTCCCTGATAATTCACCCCTCCACTTT; cdr3_aa: CASSCRVLDLPDNSPLHF
v_call: TRBV6-1; j_call: TRBJ1-5; clone_size: many; d_call: TRBD1; cdr3_nt: TGTGCCAGCAGTTCCGACAGGGCTGGCAATCAGCCCCAGCATTTT; cdr3_aa: CASSSDRAGNQPQHF
v_call: TRBV3-1; j_call: TRBJ2-5; clone_size: many; d_call: -; cdr3_nt: TGTGCCAGCAGCCACAGACGCAACGGAGGGGAGACCCAGTACTTC; cdr3_aa: CASSHRRNGGETQYF
v_call: TRBV20-1; j_call: TRBJ2-6; clone_size: few; d_call: -; cdr3_nt: TGCAGTGCTCCGACAGGTCCTTGGGGGGCCAACGTCCTGACTTTC; cdr3_aa: CSAPTGPWGANVLTF
v_call: TRBV5-1; j_call: TRBJ2-2; clone_size: few; d_call: TRBD1; cdr3_nt: TGCGCCAGCAGCGCAGGACAGGGGCCCGGGGAGCTGTTTTTT; cdr3_aa: CASSAGQGPGELFF
v_call: TRBV20-1; j_call: TRBJ2-3; clone_size: -; d_call: TRBD2; cdr3_nt: TGCAGTGCTAGAAGGCTAGCGGGAGTGGGTGATACGCAGTATTTT; cdr3_aa: CSARRLAGVGDTQYF
v_call: TRBV20-1; j_call: TRBJ2-1; clone_size: -; d_call: TRBD2; cdr3_nt: TGCAGTGGACTAGCGGGAGTAGATGAGCAGTTCTTC; cdr3_aa: CSGLAGVDEQFF
v_call: TRBV29-1; j_call: TRBJ1-1; clone_size: -; d_call: -; cdr3_nt: TGCAGCGTTGTAGCCAGTTCGAACACTGAAGCTTTCTTT; cdr3_aa: CSVVASSNTEAFF
v_call: TRBV20-1; j_call: TRBJ1-5; clone_size: many; d_call: -; cdr3_nt: TGCAGTGCTAGAGATGGCGGGGTTTGGAGCAATCAGCCCCAGCATTTT; cdr3_aa: CSARDGGVWSNQPQHF
v_call: TRBV2; j_call: TRBJ2-3; clone_size: many; d_call: -; cdr3_nt: TGTGCCAGCGGGCGTTTGACACGAGCAGGGGAAAACACAGATACGCAGTATTTT; cdr3_aa: CASGRLTRAGENTDTQYF
v_call: TRBV5-5; j_call: TRBJ2-1; clone_size: -; d_call: -; cdr3_nt: TGTGCCAGCAGCTCCCGGGACGTCACCTACAATGAGCAGTTCTTC; cdr3_aa: CASSSRDVTYNEQFF
v_call: TRBV20-1; j_call: TRBJ1-5; clone_size: many; d_call: TRBD1; cdr3_nt: TGCAGTGCTCCAGACTACAGGGGCGGCAATCAGCCCCAGCATTTT; cdr3_aa: CSAPDYRGGNQPQHF
v_call: TRBV20-1; j_call: TRBJ2-1; clone_size: -; d_call: -; cdr3_nt: TGCAGTGTGGACGGATACAATGAGCAGTTCTTC; cdr3_aa: CSVDGYNEQFF
v_call: TRBV20-1; j_call: TRBJ2-3; clone_size: many; d_call: -; cdr3_nt: TGCAGTGCTAGTTTGGATGGTAGCACAGATACGCAGTATTTT; cdr3_aa: CSASLDGSTDTQYF
v_call: TRBV11-1; j_call: TRBJ1-5; clone_size: many; d_call: -; cdr3_nt: TGTGCCAGCAGCTTGGGTCGGGGTCAGCCCCAGCATTTT; cdr3_aa: CASSLGRGQPQHF
v_call: TRBV12-3/TRBV12-4; j_call: TRBJ2-1; clone_size: -; d_call: TRBD2; cdr3_nt: TGTGCCAGCAGTCCTGGACTAGCGAGAAATGAGCAGTTCTTC; cdr3_aa: CASSPGLARNEQFF
v_call: TRBV28; j_call: TRBJ1-1; clone_size: many; d_call: -; cdr3_nt: TGTGCCAGCAATATTGGGCGCCGGGACACTGAAGCTTTCTTT; cdr3_aa: CASNIGRRDTEAFF
v_call: TRBV20-1; j_call: TRBJ1-6; clone_size: few; d_call: TRBD1; cdr3_nt: TGCAGTGCTAGAGAGGGGACAGTTATTAATTCACCCCTCCACTTT; cdr3_aa: CSAREGTVINSPLHF
v_call: TRBV5-6; j_call: TRBJ2-7; clone_size: many; d_call: -; cdr3_nt: TGTGCCAGCAGCTTGGCCGCCAGGGTTTTGGAGCAGTACTTC; cdr3_aa: CASSLAARVLEQYF
v_call: TRBV2; j_call: TRBJ2-2; clone_size: many; d_call: -; cdr3_nt: TGTGCCAGCAGAGGGACCTACACCGGGGAGCTGTTTTTT; cdr3_aa: CASRGTYTGELFF
v_call: TRBV3-1; j_call: TRBJ2-7; clone_size: many; d_call: -; cdr3_nt: TGTGCCAGCAGCCTAGATAGCCTGACTTCCTACGAGCAGTACTTC; cdr3_aa: CASSLDSLTSYEQYF
v_call: TRBV3-1; j_call: TRBJ1-4; clone_size: many; d_call: -; cdr3_nt: TGTGCCAGCAGCCAAGCTCCGGACACCAATGAAAAACTGTTTTTT; cdr3_aa: CASSQAPDTNEKLFF
v_call: TRBV5-1; j_call: TRBJ1-3; clone_size: -; d_call: TRBD1; cdr3_nt: TGCGCCAGCAGTTTCGACAGGGATCCTGGAAACACCATATATTTT; cdr3_aa: CASSFDRDPGNTIYF
v_call: TRBV7-2; j_call: TRBJ1-6; clone_size: -; d_call: -; cdr3_nt: TGTGCCAGCAGGTTCGACTCCCCGGGGAATTCACCCCTCCACTTT; cdr3_aa: CASRFDSPGNSPLHF
v_call: TRBV7-8; j_call: TRBJ2-7; clone_size: -; d_call: TRBD2; cdr3_nt: TGTGCCAGCAGCTTAGGGCTAGCGGGAGGGCAGTACGAGCAGTACTTC; cdr3_aa: CASSLGLAGGQYEQYF
v_call: TRBV28; j_call: TRBJ1-2; clone_size: many; d_call: TRBD1; cdr3_nt: TGTGCCAGCACACCCCGGGGGACAGGGGTCTATGGCTACACCTTC; cdr3_aa: CASTPRGTGVYGYTF
v_call: TRBV11-2; j_call: TRBJ2-3; clone_size: many; d_call: -; cdr3_nt: TGTGCCAGCAGCGCGGGACTGACAACAGATACGCAGTATTTT; cdr3_aa: CASSAGLTTDTQYF
v_call: TRBV20-1; j_call: TRBJ1-1; clone_size: -; d_call: -; cdr3_nt: TGCAGTGCTACCGGAGTCACTGAAGCTTTCTTT; cdr3_aa: CSATGVTEAFF
v_call: TRBV20-1; j_call: TRBJ2-3; clone_size: many; d_call: TRBD2; cdr3_nt: TGCAGTGCAGGGGGGAAGCGGGGGGGGGACACAGATACGCAGTATTTT; cdr3_aa: CSAGGKRGGDTDTQYF
v_call: TRBV6-2/TRBV6-3; j_call: TRBJ2-7; clone_size: -; d_call: TRBD1; cdr3_nt: TGTGCCAGCAGACCCCCGACAGGGGTGTACGAGCAGTACTTC; cdr3_aa: CASRPPTGVYEQYF
v_call: TRBV12-3/TRBV12-4; j_call: TRBJ1-4; clone_size: -; d_call: -; cdr3_nt: TGTGCCAGCAGTTTTACCACGCTCAATGAAAAACTGTTTTTT; cdr3_aa: CASSFTTLNEKLFF
v_call: TRBV2; j_call: TRBJ1-2; clone_size: -; d_call: TRBD1; cdr3_nt: TGTGCCAGCAGTCCCAGGGGGGAGAATGGCTACACCTTC; cdr3_aa: CASSPRGENGYTF
v_call: TRBV7-4; j_call: TRBJ2-7; clone_size: few; d_call: -; cdr3_nt: TGTGCCAGCAGCTTAGTTCGTCGGGTTGCGGTCTACGAGCAGTACTTC; cdr3_aa: CASSLVRRVAVYEQYF
v_call: TRBV3-1; j_call: TRBJ1-2; clone_size: many; d_call: -; cdr3_nt: TGTGCCAGCAGCCAAGATAGCCCACGGGGAGCAGGGCACAACTATGGCTACACCTTC; cdr3_aa: CASSQDSPRGAGHNYGYTF
v_call: TRBV5-1; j_call: TRBJ2-7; clone_size: many; d_call: TRBD2; cdr3_nt: TGCGCCAGCAGCTTTGCGGGAGGTCCCTACGAGCAGTACTTC; cdr3_aa: CASSFAGGPYEQYF
v_call: TRBV2; j_call: TRBJ1-5; clone_size: -; d_call: -; cdr3_nt: TGTGCCAGCAGTCAAGGGCGGGGAGGACTTAATCAGCCCCAGCATTTT; cdr3_aa: CASSQGRGGLNQPQHF
v_call: TRBV24-1; j_call: TRBJ2-5; clone_size: -; d_call: -; cdr3_nt: TGTGCCACCAGTGAAAGACAGGGAGGGACGGAGACCCAGTACTTC; cdr3_aa: CATSERQGGTETQYF
v_call: TRBV2; j_call: TRBJ1-6; clone_size: few; d_call: -; cdr3_nt: TGTGCCAGCAGCCAGGAAGACAATTCACCCCTCCACTTT; cdr3_aa: CASSQEDNSPLHF